Below, 26 T cell receptor beta chains from the same sample are listed, as sequenced in a study of radiotherapy plus CTLA-4 blockade in lung cancer (dated by TCRdb to the late 2010s). Libraries were prepared through the immunoSEQ multiplex PCR assay. The immuneACCESS repertoire file appears here via TCRdb, limited to in-frame rearrangements. These files lack a portion of the clones; in checked studies, under half of the deficit traces to unresolved V genes, and the cause of the others is not known. The sample contains tens of thousands of clones, more than 75% of them found a single time. The ten biggest clones cover more than 2% of the sample. Sequences were derived from peripheral blood, sampled from a patient treated with radiotherapy plus ipilimumab. These TCRs come from a human donor with non-small cell lung cancer who had a partial response to radiotherapy plus ipilimumab.

This clone was picked up one time. In DNA form, the CDR3 reads TGCGCCAGCAGCTTGCAACAGACTACGGCGGGTGAAAAACTGTTTTTT. Translated, it gives CASSLQQTTAGEKLFF. V and J are TRBV5-1 and TRBJ1-4; D gene uncertain. Germline assignment: CDR1 SGHRS and CDR2 YFSETQ. V lost 1 base to trimming and J lost 7 bases, with 17 bases between them. This CDR3 comprises 16 residues. Full variable domain (outside the CDR3, taken from reference TRBV5-1 and TRBJ1-4): KAGVTQTPRYLIKTRGQQVTLSCSPISGHRSVSWYQQTPGQGLQFLFEYFSETQRNKGNFPGRFSGRQFSNSRSEMNVSTLELGDSALYLCASSLQQTTAGEKLFFGSGTQLSVL.

This chain connects TRBV7-6 to TRBJ2-3; 7 bases are a match to TRBD1. V was pared by 2 bases and J by 6 bases, with 11 bases of the junction left unmatched. There are 16 residues in the CDR3. Germline CDR1 and CDR2: SGHVS and FNYEAQ. The CDR3 loop is CASSLLSRGIGDTQYF. DNA of the CDR3: TGTGCCAGCAGCTTATTGAGCAGGGGGATTGGTGATACGCAGTATTTT.

The CDR3 region has the DNA TGTGCCAGCAATAAGGAGATTTCCTCTGGGGCCAACGTCCTGACTTTC. This translates into CASNKEISSGANVLTF. The V call is TRBV2, the J call TRBJ2-6; D remains unclear. Germline V gene lookup returns CDR1 SNHLY and CDR2 FYNNEI. This CDR3 has 16 amino acids. The V end lost 7 bases, the J end lost 0 bases, and 13 bases lay between the germline ends.

The J gene is TRBJ2-1, the V gene TRBV10-3; 16 nucleotides agree with TRBD2. The J segment lost 0 bases and the V segment lost 6 bases, leaving 5 bases of the junction unmatched. The CDR3 totals 18 residues. CDR1 ENHRY and CDR2 SYGVKD come from the germline V gene. The CDR3 loop reads CAIRPGLAGGSSYNEQFF. In nucleotides, the CDR3 is TGTGCCATCAGACCGGGACTAGCGGGAGGGAGCTCCTACAATGAGCAGTTCTTC.

The chain has TRBV30 and TRBJ2-1, with TRBD2 matching over 10 bases. CDR3 length: 13 amino acids. The J segment lost 5 bases and the V segment lost 4 bases, leaving 2 bases of the junction unmatched. CDR1 and CDR2 (germline): GTSNPN, SVGIG (reference sequence). This CDR3 is CAWTGLANNEQFF. The CDR3 DNA reads as TGTGCCTGGACGGGACTAGCGAACAATGAGCAGTTCTTC. The whole variable domain, filled in from reference TRBV30 and TRBJ2-1, reads SQTIHQWPATLVQPVGSPLSLECTVEGTSNPNLYWYRQAAGRGLQLLFYSVGIGQISSEVPQNLSASRPQDRQFILSSKKLLLSDSGFYLCAWTGLANNEQFFGPGTRLTVL.

The DNA for the CDR3 is TGTGCCAGCCACCTCCAATCGGGCGGGAGATCCTACGAGCAGTACTTC. Its translation: CASHLQSGGRSYEQYF. The chain uses TRBV6-6 and TRBJ2-7; 7 bases are a match to TRBD2. Germline CDR1 is MNHNY and CDR2 is SVGAGI (reference sequence). V gave up 8 bases and J gave up 1 base; unmatched junction bases: 14. The CDR3 contains 16 residues.

The chain couples TRBV30 to TRBJ2-1, with 10 bases lining up with TRBD2. Germline V gene lookup returns CDR1 GTSNPN and CDR2 SVGIG (reference sequence). Trimming removed 4 bases from V and 6 bases from J; junction bases left unmatched: 6. There are 14 residues in the CDR3. CDR3 in amino acids: CAWTTSGMGNEQFF. Here the CDR3 DNA reads TGTGCCTGGACTACTAGCGGGATGGGCAATGAGCAGTTCTTC.

The chain couples TRBV19 to TRBJ1-1, with 10 positions matching TRBD1. With V trimmed by 4 bases and J by 1 base, 6 bases remained unmatched. Germline V gene sequence: CDR1 LNHDA, CDR2 SQIVND (reference sequence). The CDR3 extends over 16 amino acids. CDR3 loop: CASSTPGQGKNTEAFF. The CDR3, as DNA: TGTGCCAGTAGTACTCCGGGACAGGGGAAGAACACTGAAGCTTTCTTT.

In its sample, this clone is medium-sized. The chain's CDR3 is CAISEGPYGYTF. As DNA, the CDR3 is TGTGCCATCAGTGAGGGCCCCTATGGCTACACCTTC. This sequence joins TRBV10-3 and TRBJ1-2; no reliable D call. The CDR3 length is 12 residues. Germline V lookup: CDR1 ENHRY, CDR2 SYGVKD. Trimming stripped 2 bases from V and 4 bases from J, with 5 bases between.

The chain recombines TRBV27 with TRBJ1-1; 7 positions agree with TRBD1. The germline gives CDR1 MNHEY, CDR2 SMNVEV (reference sequence). V dropped 9 bases and J dropped 3; count of bases not matched to a gene: 10. The CDR3 has 14 residues. Here the CDR3 reads CASTSTGWDTEAFF. In nucleotides, the CDR3 is TGTGCCAGTACTTCGACAGGGTGGGACACTGAAGCTTTCTTT.

The chain uses TRBV30 and TRBJ1-2; 8 bases are a match to TRBD1. Trimming removed 3 bases from V and 3 bases from J; junction bases left unmatched: 6. The CDR3 sequence is 14 residues long. CDR1 GTSNPN and CDR2 SVGIG come from the germline V gene (reference sequence). The DNA for the CDR3 is TGTGCCTGGAGCAGGGACAGGCGGGACTATGGCTACACCTTC. Translating it yields CAWSRDRRDYGYTF.

This chain connects TRBV5-1 to TRBJ2-2; TRBD1 matches at 9 bases. V lost 4 bases to trimming and J lost 6 bases; unmatched junction nucleotides: 7. Germline loops: CDR1 SGHRS, CDR2 YFSETQ. This CDR3 is built from 15 residues. CDR3 nucleotides: TGCGCCAGCAGCCACCGGACAGGGGAGTCCGGGGAGCTGTTTTTT. Its protein is CASSHRTGESGELFF. The whole variable domain, remainder taken from reference TRBV5-1 and TRBJ2-2, is KAGVTQTPRYLIKTRGQQVTLSCSPISGHRSVSWYQQTPGQGLQFLFEYFSETQRNKGNFPGRFSGRQFSNSRSEMNVSTLELGDSALYLCASSHRTGESGELFFGEGSRLTVL.

The chain is built from TRBV15 and TRBJ2-6; D unclear. CDR1 LNHNV and CDR2 YYDKDF come from the germline V gene (reference sequence). The CDR3 sequence is 14 residues long. Deletions cut 5 bases from V and 2 bases from J, with 7 bases between. The CDR3 region is CATSADTGANVLTF. CDR3 DNA sequence: TGTGCCACCAGCGCCGACACTGGGGCCAACGTCCTGACTTTC.

This chain connects TRBV4-1 to TRBJ2-1, with TRBD2 matching 13 bases. CDR3 length: 15 amino acids. Trimming at V came to 6 bases and at J to 6 bases, leaving 5 bases not matched to a gene. Per the germline V gene, CDR1 is MGHRA and CDR2 is YSYEKL. CDR3 nucleotide sequence: TGCGCCAGCAGAGAACTAGCGGGAGGGCCCAATGAGCAGTTCTTC. Protein sequence: CASRELAGGPNEQFF.

The CDR3 sequence is CASSLAGGLFQGYTF. DNA of the CDR3: TGTGCCAGCAGCTTAGCAGGGGGCCTTTTCCAGGGCTACACCTTC. The chain carries TRBV11-2 and TRBJ1-2, with TRBD1 matching 8 bases. V was pared by 1 base and J by 8 bases, with 9 bases of the junction left unmatched. CDR1 and CDR2 (germline): SGHAT, FQNNGV. The CDR3 extends over 15 amino acids. The full variable domain, rest sourced from reference TRBV11-2 and TRBJ1-2, is EAGVAQSPRYKIIEKRQSVAFWCNPISGHATLYWYQQILGQGPKLLIQFQNNGVVDDSQLPKDRFSAERLKGVDSTLKIQPAKLEDSAVYLCASSLAGGLFQGYTFGSGTRLTVV.

J is TRBJ1-1 and V is TRBV7-3; D possibly corresponds to TRBD1 (6 bases). The CDR3 is made up of 15 amino acids. Germline CDR1 reads SGHTA; CDR2 reads FQGTGA. Trimming took 2 bases from V and 1 from J, leaving 11 bases between them. This CDR3 reads CASSLSGGANTEAFF. As DNA, the CDR3 is TGTGCCAGCAGCTTATCCGGGGGGGCGAACACTGAAGCTTTCTTT.

The gene calls are TRBV6-1 and TRBJ2-7; a weak D match, TRBD2 (6 bases). The CDR3 loop spans 12 amino acids. Per the germline V gene, CDR1 is MNHNS and CDR2 is SASEGT. V lost 11 bases, J lost 0 bases, and 11 bases lay in between. In DNA form, the CDR3 reads TGTGCCTCTACGGGAGACTCCTACGAGCAGTACTTC. Protein: CASTGDSYEQYF.

This clone was counted once. V is TRBV5-6 and J is TRBJ1-4, with D possibly being TRBD1 (5 bases). Germline CDR1 reads SGHDT; CDR2 reads YYEEEE. The CDR3 consists of 14 residues. V lost 3 bases and J 3 bases, leaving 9 bases between the germline ends. The CDR3 region has the DNA TGTGCCAGCAGCTCAGGACACTCTAATGAAAAACTGTTTTTT. Encoded protein: CASSSGHSNEKLFF.

The V gene is TRBV10-3, the J gene TRBJ2-1; no clear D gene. The CDR3 totals 14 residues. Germline assignment: CDR1 ENHRY and CDR2 SYGVKD. The V end was cut by 6 bases, the J end by 6 bases, with 15 bases between. CDR3 sequence: CAISGSLESNEQFF. The DNA for the CDR3 is TGTGCCATCAGCGGGTCCCTAGAGAGCAATGAGCAGTTCTTC.

The sample holds a few counts of this clone. The rearrangement joins TRBV11-2 to TRBJ2-4; TRBD2 is a possible D gene (5 bases). V lost 0 bases and J lost 6, with 12 bases in between. This CDR3 spans 15 amino acids. The germline V gene encodes CDR1 SGHAT and CDR2 FQNNGV. The CDR3, as DNA: TGTGCCAGCAGCTTAGATGACCTACGGGGAAACATTCAGTACTTC. This sequence encodes CASSLDDLRGNIQYF.

The rearrangement joins TRBV6-5 to TRBJ2-2; 7 bases map to TRBD1. CDR1 is MNHEY and CDR2 is SVGAGI in the germline V gene. This CDR3 region has 15 residues. The V segment lost 5 bases and the J segment 0 bases; nucleotides outside the gene matches: 3. The CDR3 is CASSPGTANTGELFF. The CDR3 DNA reads as TGTGCCAGCAGTCCCGGGACAGCGAACACCGGGGAGCTGTTTTTT.

The V call is TRBV9, the J call TRBJ1-6, with 8 bases that match TRBD1. The germline V gene encodes CDR1 SGDLS and CDR2 YYNGEE. J was trimmed by 4 bases and V by 4 bases; bases with no gene match: 4. The CDR3 runs to 15 residues. For the CDR3, the DNA is TGTGCCAGCAGCCCCAGGACAGGGTATAATTCACCCCTCCACTTT. It specifies CASSPRTGYNSPLHF.

This chain links TRBV7-9 with TRBJ2-7, with D perhaps TRBD2 (6 bases). With 2 bases removed from V and 4 bases from J, the gap between germline ends came to 12 bases. Germline values: CDR1 SEHNR, CDR2 FQNEAQ (reference sequence). The CDR3 loop spans 14 amino acids. The CDR3 DNA reads TGTGCCAGCAGCTTACCCGGGAGAGTATACGAGCAGTACGTC. Protein product: CASSLPGRVYEQYV.

The J gene is TRBJ1-2, the V gene TRBV28; D call uncertain. Germline V gene sequence: CDR1 MDHEN, CDR2 SYDVKM. Deletions cut 4 bases from V and 4 bases from J, with 16 bases between. The CDR3 consists of 15 residues. This chain's CDR3 is CASSYPREGFYGYTF. As DNA, the CDR3 is TGTGCCAGCAGTTACCCAAGGGAGGGATTCTATGGCTACACCTTC.

The chain joins TRBV27 to TRBJ2-7; TRBD2 matches at 10 bases. Germline-derived CDR1 and CDR2 are MNHEY and SMNVEV (reference sequence). V trimming: 0 bases; J trimming: 1 base; junction bases outside the gene matches: 3. This CDR3 is built from 16 residues. CDR3 loop: CASSLSGLAESYEQYF. In DNA form, the CDR3 reads TGTGCCAGCAGTTTATCAGGACTAGCGGAATCCTACGAGCAGTACTTC.

The chain recombines TRBV7-9 with TRBJ2-3; 9 bases are shared with TRBD1. CDR3 length: 19 residues. The V gene's germline CDR1 is SEHNR and CDR2 FQNEAQ (reference sequence). After removal of 5 bases from V and 0 bases from J, the junction contained 15 bases not matched to a gene. CDR3 in amino acids: CASSETGGSGRRSTDTQYF. The CDR3 DNA sequence: TGTGCCAGCAGCGAGACAGGGGGTAGCGGTAGGAGGAGCACAGATACGCAGTATTTT.